The entry below describes one T cell receptor (beta chain). These data are taken from a study of blood T cell repertoires in COVID-19. At the level of the study: Donors in the United States, Italy and Spain gave samples during acute or convalescent COVID-19.

The junction had 8 bases not matched to a gene; V was cut back by 5 bases and J by 4 bases. Germline V lookup: CDR1 MNHEY, CDR2 SVGEGT. There are 15 residues in the CDR3. The assay was immunoSEQ multiplex PCR, and TCRdb's table has in-frame clones only and misses some. The table lists fewer than 200,000 clones, under 85% of them singletons, with about 3.8% in the top ten. The receptor was derived from a woman aged 80 or older with acute or convalescent COVID-19. The chain is built from TRBV6-2 or TRBV6-3 and TRBJ2-7, with TRBD1 matching 10 bases. Material for sequencing was peripheral blood. The CDR3 region is CASSRRTGGTYEQYF. In nucleotides, the CDR3 is TGTGCCAGCAGTCGACGGACAGGGGGGACATACGAGCAGTACTTC.